The following is a T cell receptor (beta chain) sequence with its context. Its antigen is still unknown. The sample originates from a study of radiotherapy plus CTLA-4 blockade in lung cancer. Whole-study context: Across the patients, objective responses occurred in less than 20%, and disease control in under 35%. Findings of the study overall: Early shifts in blood T cell clones, with interferon-beta, reportedly predicted response best. There was expansion of tumor-derived TCR clones in blood after radiotherapy plus ipilimumab.

The data were produced by immunoSEQ multiplex PCR, yet TCRdb's version contains in-frame clones alone and is incomplete. The sample lists nearly 110,000 clones, approximately 81% occurring once. This CDR3 is 14 amino acids long. V lost 2 bases to trimming and J lost 7 bases, with 14 bases between them. Per germline, CDR1 SGHTA and CDR2 FQGTGA. Receiving focal radiation plus CTLA-4 blockade with ipilimumab were patients who had chemo-refractory metastatic non-small-cell lung cancer. The V call is TRBV7-3, the J call TRBJ1-2; maybe TRBD1 (5 bases). The sequences come from peripheral blood, collected from a patient treated with radiotherapy plus ipilimumab. The origin of this receptor is a human donor with non-small cell lung cancer that progressed on radiotherapy plus ipilimumab. Some clones in this sample may be carry-over from other donors' samples. Here the CDR3 DNA reads TGTGCCAGCAGCTTAGGGCCAGGGCAACGTGGCTACACCTTC. Residues: CASSLGPGQRGYTF.